This TCR beta chain stems from a study of Ad26.COV2.S vaccination and SARS-CoV-2 variants (dated by TCRdb to the early 2020s). Describing the broader study: Vaccine-arm donors came from COV1001, a multicentre, randomized, double-blind, placebo-controlled phase I-IIa trial of Ad26.COV2.S in healthy adults. Throughout the experiments and outcome assessment, investigators stayed blinded to trial group allocation. Trial participants were randomized into five groups of five: low-dose or high-dose Ad26.COV2.S given once or twice, or placebo on both occasions. Ad26.COV2.S was given intramuscularly at 5x10^10 or 1x10^11 viral particles, as a single shot or as two shots 56 days apart. A total of roughly 32 samples were included in the TCR-sequenced set, comprising roughly 19 Ad26.COV2.S vaccine recipients, 5 placebo recipients and 8 SARS-CoV-2 convalescent individuals. TCRbeta repertoire sequencing served as the tool for gauging how specific and how broad the SARS-CoV-2-reactive T cell receptors were following Ad26.COV2.S vaccination. Study-wide findings and limitations: The study lacked the statistical power to compare responses across vaccine doses or regimens. The authors noted that total T cell responses may have been underestimated by the TCR breadth and depth analyses. Higher spike-specific TCR breadth was observed in Ad26.COV2.S recipients than in placebo recipients (P = 0.0014). Comparable non-spike TCR breadth was observed between vaccine and placebo recipients, consistent with only spike being contained in the vaccine. After vaccination, substantial breadth of spike-specific CD8+ and CD4+ T cell responses was reported.

TCRbeta CDR3 regions were sequenced with the immunoSEQ Assay. After extraction, genomic DNA underwent amplification by bias-controlled multiplex PCR, followed by high-throughput sequencing. The published analysis was carried out like this. Collapsing and filtering of sequences were performed to quantify the absolute abundance of each unique TCRbeta CDR3 region. T cell fraction was estimated by normalizing TCRbeta template counts to usable DNA, with usable DNA measured through amplification of reference genes found in all nucleated cells. Repertoire TCRs were annotated as SARS-CoV-2-specific by exact matching of V gene, CDR3 amino acid sequence and J gene to a known reactive TCR set. MIRA supplied the reference SARS-CoV-2 TCR set, which was filtered for enrichment in COVID-19-positive ImmuneCODE repertoires so that public or cross-reactive TCRs were removed. Using the MIRA antigens, annotated TCRs were further analysed by specific ORF or by position within an ORF. Breadth was defined as annotated unique rearrangements over total unique productive rearrangements; depth was the summed frequency of those rearrangements. TCR breadth was compared between groups using two-sided Wilcoxon rank-sum tests. Here the immuneACCESS table is served through TCRdb, limited to in-frame sequences with V and J called. Missing clones are a known gap in these copies; in checked studies unresolved V genes cover under half, and the rest lacks a known reason. From that table come the V and J calls and clone size; the DNA was used to work out D and trimming. In this sample the table shows under 550,000 clones, roughly 90% of which occur a single time. The ten most abundant clones make up about 3.6% of the sample.

The label giving this sample's treatment or condition can be read as: roughly 19 received Ad26.COV2.S at low or high dose, single or two shots; a few received placebo; per-sample allocation not given. For vaccine and placebo recipients, repertoires were sequenced using samples collected on day 63 after the first injection. In Cohort 1b, fewer than 30 adults aged 18-55 years were enrolled at a single site in Boston, USA, between 29 July and 7 August 2020. As a vaccine, Ad26.COV2.S was a replication-incompetent adenovirus type 26 vector that expressed a prefusion-stabilized SARS-CoV-2 spike protein derived from the original Wuhan strain. Note on this clone: Its antigen has not been determined. No much larger clonotype is one base removed from it; base qualities were not supplied.

This specimen was peripheral blood, taken in a trial of Ad26.COV2.S vaccine versus placebo. This receptor was obtained from a person between 18 and 59 years old who received the Ad26.COV2.S COVID-19 vaccine or a placebo.

The nucleotide sequence reads TGCGCCAGCAGCCAGTCACAGGGGGTCACTGAAGCTTTCTTT. It is translated as CASSQSQGVTEAFF. The V gene is TRBV4-3 and the J gene is TRBJ1-1, with 8 central nucleotides matching TRBD1. Clipping removes 3 bases from V and 4 bases from J, with 4 as the unmatched junction base count. Its CDR3 holds 14 amino acids, cysteine through phenylalanine. Of all the DNA, just the CDR3 is kept, 42 bases in frame from base 1. Taken from the germline V gene, the CDR1 and CDR2 loops are LGHNA and YSLEER.